These T cell receptor beta chains were read from a single sample in a study of OX40 agonist ivuxolimab in advanced cancers. Sequencing was performed with immunoSEQ multiplex PCR; in TCRdb, only in-frame clones are kept and a portion is missing. Counted here are about 82,000 clones, approximately 85% occurring once; the ten biggest clones make up 2% to 2.5%. This material consisted of CD4+ or CD8+ T cells sorted from blood, taken in a trial of the OX40 agonist ivuxolimab. The origin of the receptors is an adult with an advanced solid tumor such as melanoma, head and neck, liver or kidney cancer. Each CDR3 is given with its conserved first and last residue. D genes are given only for firm matches. Not every row has a clone size; where given, it reads once, few, many or a size class.

d_gene: TRBD1; j_gene: TRBJ1-5; abundance: few; v_gene: TRBV19; CDR3aa: CASSRTGGDQPQHF; CDR3nt: TGTGCCAGTAGTCGGACAGGGGGCGACCAGCCCCAGCATTTT
d_gene: NA; j_gene: TRBJ1-2; abundance: NA; v_gene: TRBV5-4; CDR3aa: CASSSQGGGSYGYTF; CDR3nt: TGTGCCAGCAGCTCGCAAGGGGGAGGAAGCTATGGCTACACCTTC
d_gene: NA; j_gene: TRBJ1-5; abundance: NA; v_gene: TRBV7-2; CDR3aa: CASSLEKGNQPQHF; CDR3nt: TGTGCCAGCAGCTTAGAGAAGGGGAATCAGCCCCAGCATTTT
d_gene: TRBD1; j_gene: TRBJ1-2; abundance: once; v_gene: TRBV27; CDR3aa: CASRLTGKDGYTF; CDR3nt: TGTGCCAGCAGGCTGACAGGGAAGGATGGCTACACCTTC
d_gene: NA; j_gene: TRBJ1-6; abundance: NA; v_gene: TRBV19; CDR3aa: CASSIGWTQSNSPLHF; CDR3nt: TGTGCCAGTAGTATAGGCTGGACACAAAGTAATTCACCCCTCCACTTT
d_gene: NA; j_gene: TRBJ2-3; abundance: NA; v_gene: TRBV6-5; CDR3aa: CASSYSGEREDTQYF; CDR3nt: TGTGCCAGCAGTTACTCCGGGGAACGCGAAGATACGCAGTATTTT
d_gene: NA; j_gene: TRBJ1-6; abundance: few; v_gene: TRBV14; CDR3aa: CASSLVGQGYESPLHF; CDR3nt: TGTGCCAGCAGCCTGGTCGGTCAGGGCTACGAATCACCCCTCCACTTT
d_gene: NA; j_gene: TRBJ1-2; abundance: once; v_gene: TRBV29-1; CDR3aa: CSLHDNYGYTF; CDR3nt: TGCAGCTTACATGATAACTATGGCTACACCTTC
d_gene: NA; j_gene: TRBJ2-1; abundance: few; v_gene: TRBV28; CDR3aa: CAITLGRDNEQFF; CDR3nt: TGTGCCATTACACTGGGACGGGACAATGAGCAGTTCTTC
d_gene: TRBD2; j_gene: TRBJ2-1; abundance: NA; v_gene: TRBV5-1; CDR3aa: CASSRSGGAPQGEQFF; CDR3nt: TGCGCCAGCAGCCGTAGCGGGGGGGCCCCCCAAGGAGAGCAGTTCTTC
d_gene: NA; j_gene: TRBJ1-1; abundance: NA; v_gene: TRBV7-8; CDR3aa: CASSSASKGAFF; CDR3nt: TGTGCCAGCAGCTCCGCCTCCAAGGGGGCTTTCTTT
d_gene: NA; j_gene: TRBJ2-1; abundance: NA; v_gene: TRBV6-6; CDR3aa: CASRHQRQVYNEQFF; CDR3nt: TGTGCCAGCAGACATCAAAGGCAGGTCTACAATGAGCAGTTCTTC
d_gene: TRBD2; j_gene: TRBJ2-3; abundance: NA; v_gene: TRBV7-9; CDR3aa: CASSSGLAGGLADTQYF; CDR3nt: TGTGCCAGCAGCAGCGGACTAGCGGGGGGGCTAGCAGATACGCAGTATTTT
d_gene: NA; j_gene: TRBJ1-1; abundance: NA; v_gene: TRBV18; CDR3aa: CASSPKMGGAEAFF; CDR3nt: TGTGCCAGCTCACCAAAAATGGGGGGTGCTGAAGCTTTCTTT
d_gene: NA; j_gene: TRBJ2-3; abundance: NA; v_gene: TRBV18; CDR3aa: CASSPGTTDTQYF; CDR3nt: TGTGCCAGCTCACCAGGGACTACAGATACGCAGTATTTT
d_gene: TRBD2; j_gene: TRBJ2-2; abundance: NA; v_gene: TRBV9; CDR3aa: CASSVSSGGATGELFF; CDR3nt: TGTGCCAGCAGCGTTTCTAGCGGGGGGGCCACCGGGGAGCTGTTTTTT
d_gene: TRBD1; j_gene: TRBJ2-1; abundance: NA; v_gene: TRBV11-3; CDR3aa: CASSLALGQGAYEQFF; CDR3nt: TGTGCCAGCAGCTTAGCCTTGGGACAGGGGGCGTATGAGCAGTTCTTC
d_gene: NA; j_gene: TRBJ2-7; abundance: NA; v_gene: TRBV5-1; CDR3aa: CASSLAPGAGYEQYF; CDR3nt: TGCGCCAGCAGCTTGGCCCCCGGGGCCGGTTACGAGCAGTACTTC
d_gene: TRBD2; j_gene: TRBJ2-2; abundance: NA; v_gene: TRBV5-1; CDR3aa: CASSPSGDPRQNTGELFF; CDR3nt: TGCGCCAGCAGCCCTAGCGGGGACCCCCGACAAAACACCGGGGAGCTGTTTTTT
d_gene: NA; j_gene: TRBJ1-2; abundance: NA; v_gene: TRBV19; CDR3aa: CASTTQHFGYGYTF; CDR3nt: TGTGCCAGTACGACACAGCACTTCGGCTATGGCTACACCTTC
d_gene: TRBD1; j_gene: TRBJ2-2; abundance: once; v_gene: TRBV14; CDR3aa: CASSQISWTGVKGNTGELFF; CDR3nt: TGTGCCAGCAGCCAAATCTCCTGGACAGGGGTCAAAGGGAACACCGGGGAGCTGTTTTTT
d_gene: NA; j_gene: TRBJ1-1; abundance: once; v_gene: TRBV7-8; CDR3aa: CASSLGVMTAGTEAFF; CDR3nt: TGTGCCAGCAGCTTAGGTGTGATGACAGCGGGCACTGAAGCTTTCTTT
d_gene: NA; j_gene: TRBJ1-6; abundance: NA; v_gene: TRBV7-3; CDR3aa: CASSLFLGTPLHF; CDR3nt: TGTGCCAGCAGCTTATTTCTGGGAACACCCCTCCACTTT
d_gene: NA; j_gene: TRBJ1-2; abundance: NA; v_gene: TRBV2; CDR3aa: CASRAGFDYGYTF; CDR3nt: TGTGCCAGCAGAGCCGGTTTCGACTATGGCTACACCTTC
d_gene: TRBD1; j_gene: TRBJ1-5; abundance: NA; v_gene: TRBV27; CDR3aa: CASRGQADSNQPQHF; CDR3nt: TGTGCCAGCAGGGGACAGGCCGATAGCAATCAGCCCCAGCATTTT
d_gene: TRBD1; j_gene: TRBJ2-6; abundance: NA; v_gene: TRBV28; CDR3aa: CASTLGTGFTGANVLTF; CDR3nt: TGTGCCAGCACTCTTGGGACAGGGTTTACTGGGGCCAACGTCCTGACTTTC
d_gene: NA; j_gene: TRBJ2-3; abundance: NA; v_gene: TRBV19; CDR3aa: CASSSGHSTDTQYF; CDR3nt: TGTGCCAGTTCCAGTGGGCATAGCACAGATACGCAGTATTTT
d_gene: NA; j_gene: TRBJ2-2; abundance: NA; v_gene: TRBV6-6; CDR3aa: CASRGGDTSNTGELFF; CDR3nt: TGTGCCAGCAGAGGGGGGGACACCTCGAACACCGGGGAGCTGTTTTTT
d_gene: TRBD1; j_gene: TRBJ2-3; abundance: NA; v_gene: TRBV5-4; CDR3aa: CASSPDRVSTDTQYF; CDR3nt: TGTGCCAGCAGCCCGGACAGGGTTAGCACAGATACGCAGTATTTT
d_gene: NA; j_gene: TRBJ2-5; abundance: NA; v_gene: TRBV5-1; CDR3aa: CASSLVGTEGQETQYF; CDR3nt: TGCGCCAGCAGCTTAGTTGGGACGGAGGGCCAAGAGACCCAGTACTTC
d_gene: TRBD1; j_gene: TRBJ2-7; abundance: NA; v_gene: TRBV28; CDR3aa: CASSFQTGVGEQYF; CDR3nt: TGTGCCAGCAGTTTCCAGACAGGGGTGGGCGAGCAGTACTTC
d_gene: NA; j_gene: TRBJ2-1; abundance: NA; v_gene: TRBV5-1; CDR3aa: CASNNEASSYNEQFF; CDR3nt: TGCGCCAGCAATAACGAAGCTAGCTCCTACAATGAGCAGTTCTTC
d_gene: NA; j_gene: TRBJ1-5; abundance: NA; v_gene: TRBV5-6; CDR3aa: CASSLRLSNQPQHF; CDR3nt: TGTGCCAGCAGCCTGCGTCTTAGCAATCAGCCCCAGCATTTT
d_gene: NA; j_gene: TRBJ1-1; abundance: NA; v_gene: TRBV6-1; CDR3aa: CASSHNGVNTEAFF; CDR3nt: TGTGCCAGCAGCCACAACGGGGTGAACACTGAAGCTTTCTTT
d_gene: TRBD2; j_gene: TRBJ2-2; abundance: once; v_gene: TRBV30; CDR3aa: CAWSSGGGGTGELFF; CDR3nt: TGTGCCTGGAGTAGCGGGGGAGGGGGGACCGGGGAGCTGTTTTTT